The sequence of this TCR beta chain was determined in a study of blood T cell repertoires in COVID-19. Study context: Acute and convalescent COVID-19 samples came from the United States, Italy and Spain.

Per the original methods: Reference gene primers were amplified, and this amplification served to estimate nucleated cell counts. Profiled with immunoSEQ multiplex PCR; TCRdb holds only in-frame clones, not every one. Clonal size and the V and J genes are those of that table, whereas D and trimming came from the DNA. The table has about 85,000 clones, around nine tenths seen once. The origin of this receptor is a man in his 60s with acute or convalescent COVID-19. The specimen was peripheral blood.

The CDR3: CASSTGTYNSPLHF. The DNA of the CDR3 is TGTGCCAGCAGCACCGGGACATATAATTCACCCCTCCACTTT. The chain is built from TRBV2 and TRBJ1-6; a weak D match, TRBD1 (6 bases). V lost 6 bases to trimming and J lost 4 bases, with 10 bases between them. Germline V gene lookup returns CDR1 SNHLY and CDR2 FYNNEI. The CDR3 runs to 14 residues.